The clone carrying this TCR beta chain has more than one count but fewer than ten. The antigen is undetermined. Trimming removed 4 bases at V and 4 bases at J, with 5 bases between. Germline V gene data show CDR1 as SEHNR and CDR2 as FQNEAQ (reference sequence). The CDR3 spans 12 residues. The data belong to a study of T cell repertoires in cytomegalovirus infection. As for the study in general: HLA-C-restricted CMV epitopes, recently identified, and well-studied HLA-B-restricted ones were used by the study. Based on public TCR beta signatures, there were indications of CMV infection and of a matching HLA type. The study's findings and limits: Accumulated public TCR beta family frequency recognized individuals carrying CMV together with the relevant HLA.

TCRdb itself ran the reads through MiXCR, one entry per CDR3 protein. The profile covers fewer than 900,000 distinct CDR3 sequences, with 25% to 35% appearing a single time and roughly 13% taken by the ten largest. This clonotype was sampled from a human donor in good health (CMV status not recorded). Some clones in this sample may be carry-over from other donors' samples. The chain employs TRBV7-9 and TRBJ1-5; D not resolved. The material was cultured CD8+ T cells from PBMCs, obtained from culture after CMV antigen stimulation. The CDR3 sequence is CASSSHNQPQHF. The DNA for the CDR3 is TGTGCCAGCAGCTCGCATAATCAGCCCCAGCATTTT.